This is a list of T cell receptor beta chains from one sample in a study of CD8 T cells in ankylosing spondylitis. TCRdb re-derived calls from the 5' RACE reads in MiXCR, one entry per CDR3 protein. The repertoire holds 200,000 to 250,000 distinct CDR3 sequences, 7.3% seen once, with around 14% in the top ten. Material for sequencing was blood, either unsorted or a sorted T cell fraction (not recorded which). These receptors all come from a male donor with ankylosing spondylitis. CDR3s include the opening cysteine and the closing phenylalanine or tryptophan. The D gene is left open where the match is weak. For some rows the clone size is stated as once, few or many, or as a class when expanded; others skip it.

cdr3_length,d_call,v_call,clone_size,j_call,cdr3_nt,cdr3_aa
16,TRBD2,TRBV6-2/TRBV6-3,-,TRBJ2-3,TGTGCCAGCAGACCCACCACTAGCGGGTTTGAAGTTGTGCAGTATTTT,CASRPTTSGFEVVQYF
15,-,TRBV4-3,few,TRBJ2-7,TGCGCCAGCAGCCAAGCCCGGGACCCTAGGGGGGAGCAGTACTTC,CASSQARDPRGEQYF
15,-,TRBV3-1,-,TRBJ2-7,TGTGCCAGCAGCGCGGACTTATTAAGCTCCTACGAGCAGTACTTC,CASSADLLSSYEQYF
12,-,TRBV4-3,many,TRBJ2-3,TGCGCCAGCAGCCAAGAGCCAGATACGCAGTATTTT,CASSQEPDTQYF
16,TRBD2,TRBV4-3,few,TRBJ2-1,TGCGCCAGCAGCCAAAAAATGGGACTAGCTAGAAGTGAGCAGTTCTTC,CASSQKMGLARSEQFF
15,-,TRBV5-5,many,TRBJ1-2,TGTGCCAGCAGCACTGTACAAGGGCAGTGGAATGGCTACACCTTC,CASSTVQGQWNGYTF
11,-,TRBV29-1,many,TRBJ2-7,TGCAGCGTTGAAAATTTTAGGGAGCAGTACTTC,CSVENFREQYF
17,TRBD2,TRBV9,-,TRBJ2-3,TGTGCCAGCAGCGTAGGATGGACTAGCACTAGCACAGATACGCAGTATTTT,CASSVGWTSTSTDTQYF
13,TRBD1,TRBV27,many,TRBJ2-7,TGTGCCAGCAGTTCGGGACAGGGGAACGAGCAGTACTTC,CASSSGQGNEQYF
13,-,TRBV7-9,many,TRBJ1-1,TGTGCCAGCAACGGGGGGGCGAACACTGAAGCTTTCTTT,CASNGGANTEAFF
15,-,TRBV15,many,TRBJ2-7,TGTGCCACCAGCAGAGAGGGACTGGGCTCCTACGAGCAGTACTTC,CATSREGLGSYEQYF
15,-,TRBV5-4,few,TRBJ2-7,TGTGCCAGCAGCTCACTACAGGGCATGTCCTACGAGCAGTACTTC,CASSSLQGMSYEQYF
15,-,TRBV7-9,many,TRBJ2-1,TGTGCCAGCAGGGCCTCGGGGGCGAGTGGCAATGAGCAGTTCTTC,CASRASGASGNEQFF
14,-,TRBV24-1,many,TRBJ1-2,TGTGCCACCAGTGATTTTGGGCAGAACTATGGCTACACCTTC,CATSDFGQNYGYTF
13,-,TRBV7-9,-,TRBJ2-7,TGTGCCAGCGGGCGGACGGATGCCTACGAGCAGTACTTC,CASGRTDAYEQYF
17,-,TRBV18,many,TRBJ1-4,TGTGCCAGCTCATCCGCCCGAGCGGGGGCCGGAGGAGAAAAACTGTTTTTT,CASSSARAGAGGEKLFF
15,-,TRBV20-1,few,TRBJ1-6,TGCAGTGCTAGAGGTCGGAGCTCCTATAATTCACCCCTCCACTTT,CSARGRSSYNSPLHF
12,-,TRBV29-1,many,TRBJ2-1,TGCAGCGTTGAAGGTGCGTGGGGTGAGCAGTTCTTC,CSVEGAWGEQFF
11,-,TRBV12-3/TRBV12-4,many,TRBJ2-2,TGTGCCAGCAGCGAGGGTCGGGAGCTGTTTTTT,CASSEGRELFF
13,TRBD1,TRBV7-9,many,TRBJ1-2,TGTGCCAGCAGAGCAGGGGGCGGCTATGGCTACACCTTC,CASRAGGGYGYTF
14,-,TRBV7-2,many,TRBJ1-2,TGTGCCAGCAGCCGGACTCCCCCTATCGATGGCTACACCTTC,CASSRTPPIDGYTF
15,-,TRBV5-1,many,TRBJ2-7,TGCGCCAGCAGCTTGCTGAGTGCAGGGAGCCACGAGCAGTACTTC,CASSLLSAGSHEQYF
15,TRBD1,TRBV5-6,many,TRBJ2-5,TGTGCCAGCAGCCCGACAGGGGGACTTGGAGAGACCCAGTACTTC,CASSPTGGLGETQYF
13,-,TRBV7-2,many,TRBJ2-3,TGTGCCAGCAGCCCGCATTACACAGATACGCAGTATTTT,CASSPHYTDTQYF
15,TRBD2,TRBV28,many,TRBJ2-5,TGTGCCAGCCTAAGACTAGCGGGAGCCCAAGAGACCCAGTACTTC,CASLRLAGAQETQYF
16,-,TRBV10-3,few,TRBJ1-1,TGTGCCATCAGTGACGGGGACGTTGGGGAGAACACTGAAGCTTTCTTT,CAISDGDVGENTEAFF
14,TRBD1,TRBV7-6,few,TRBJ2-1,TGTGCCAGCAGCTTAGAACAGGGGGAAAGTGAGCAGTTCTTC,CASSLEQGESEQFF
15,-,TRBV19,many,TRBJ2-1,TGTGCCAGTAGTCCTCCAGGGAAACCCTACAATGAGCAGTTCTTC,CASSPPGKPYNEQFF
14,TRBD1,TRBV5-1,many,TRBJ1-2,TGCGCCAGCACTATGGGACAGGGAAACTATGGCTACACCTTC,CASTMGQGNYGYTF
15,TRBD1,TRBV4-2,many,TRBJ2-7,TGTGCCAGCAGCCAAGGGACAGGGGGCACGTCCGAGCAGTACTTC,CASSQGTGGTSEQYF
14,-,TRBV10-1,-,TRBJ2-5,TGCGCCAGCAGCGAAGGTGGTTTACAAGAGACCCAGTACTTC,CASSEGGLQETQYF
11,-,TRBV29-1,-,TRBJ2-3,TGCAGCGTTGAAGATTGGCGAACGCAGTATTTT,CSVEDWRTQYF
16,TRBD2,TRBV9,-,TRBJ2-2,TGTGCCAGCAGCGTAAGCGGGAGGTTGAGAACCGGGGAGCTGTTTTTT,CASSVSGRLRTGELFF
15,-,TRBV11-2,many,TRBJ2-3,TGTGCCAGCAGCCGACATGGGGGCGGCACGGATACGCAGTATTTT,CASSRHGGGTDTQYF
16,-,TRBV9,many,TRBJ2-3,TGTGCCAGCAGCCTACCACAGGGTACTAGCACAGATACGCAGTATTTT,CASSLPQGTSTDTQYF
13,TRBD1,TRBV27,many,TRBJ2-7,TGTGCCAGCAGTTGGGACAGCTCCTACGAGCAGTACTTC,CASSWDSSYEQYF
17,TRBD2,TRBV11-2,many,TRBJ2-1,TGTGCCAGCAGCTTTTGGACTAGCGGGAGCTCCTACAATGAGCAGTTCTTC,CASSFWTSGSSYNEQFF
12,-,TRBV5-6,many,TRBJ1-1,TGTGCCAGCAGCTTCCTGAACACTGAAGCTTTCTTT,CASSFLNTEAFF
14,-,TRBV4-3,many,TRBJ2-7,TGCGCCAGCAGCCCCGGGTTGGGGGGCTACGAGCAGTACTTC,CASSPGLGGYEQYF
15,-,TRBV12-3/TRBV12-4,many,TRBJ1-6,TGTGCCAGCAGTTTGGCAGGGCCCTATAATTCACCCCTCCACTTT,CASSLAGPYNSPLHF
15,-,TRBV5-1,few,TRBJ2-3,TGCGCCAGCAGCTTGGACGGGGACCGCACAGATACGCAGTATTTT,CASSLDGDRTDTQYF
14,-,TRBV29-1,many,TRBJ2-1,TGCAGCGGTGGCTGGGCCCGGTCCTACAATGAGCAGTTCTTC,CSGGWARSYNEQFF
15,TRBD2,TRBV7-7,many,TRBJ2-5,TGTGCTAGCAGCTTAAGGGCGGGGGTTATAAAGACCCAGTACTTC,CASSLRAGVIKTQYF
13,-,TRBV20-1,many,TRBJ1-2,TGCAGTGCTAGCGGGGTGGGGTGGTATGGCTACACCTTC,CSASGVGWYGYTF
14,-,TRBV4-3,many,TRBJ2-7,TGCGCCAGCAGCGGGAAGGTTGGCAGTGGTGAGCAGTACTTC,CASSGKVGSGEQYF
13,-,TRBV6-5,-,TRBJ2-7,TGTGCCAGCAGTTTGACAAAAAGGGTCGAGCAGTACTTC,CASSLTKRVEQYF
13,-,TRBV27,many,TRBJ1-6,TGTGCCAGCAGTCCCCTCAATGAAGCGCCCCTCCACTTT,CASSPLNEAPLHF
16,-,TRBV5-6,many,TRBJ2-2,TGTGCCAGCAGCCCTATTAGGGACATGAAAAGCGGGGAGCTGTTTTTT,CASSPIRDMKSGELFF
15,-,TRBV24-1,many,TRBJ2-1,TGTGCCACCAGTGGCGTAGGGATTTCCTACAATGAGCAGTTCTTC,CATSGVGISYNEQFF
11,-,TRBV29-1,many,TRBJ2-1,TGCAGCGTTGAACTCTACAATGAGCAGTTCTTC,CSVELYNEQFF
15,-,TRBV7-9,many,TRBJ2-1,TGTGCCAGCAGCATAGGGGACGTGTGGAGCAATGAGCAGTTCTTC,CASSIGDVWSNEQFF
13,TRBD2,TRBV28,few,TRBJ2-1,TGTGCCAGCAGTCCCGGGGGACTAGCTGGGAAGTTCTTC,CASSPGGLAGKFF
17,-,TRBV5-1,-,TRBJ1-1,TGCGCCAGCAGCTTGGCCCTGAGACCGAACCCCTGGACTGAAGCTTTCTTT,CASSLALRPNPWTEAFF